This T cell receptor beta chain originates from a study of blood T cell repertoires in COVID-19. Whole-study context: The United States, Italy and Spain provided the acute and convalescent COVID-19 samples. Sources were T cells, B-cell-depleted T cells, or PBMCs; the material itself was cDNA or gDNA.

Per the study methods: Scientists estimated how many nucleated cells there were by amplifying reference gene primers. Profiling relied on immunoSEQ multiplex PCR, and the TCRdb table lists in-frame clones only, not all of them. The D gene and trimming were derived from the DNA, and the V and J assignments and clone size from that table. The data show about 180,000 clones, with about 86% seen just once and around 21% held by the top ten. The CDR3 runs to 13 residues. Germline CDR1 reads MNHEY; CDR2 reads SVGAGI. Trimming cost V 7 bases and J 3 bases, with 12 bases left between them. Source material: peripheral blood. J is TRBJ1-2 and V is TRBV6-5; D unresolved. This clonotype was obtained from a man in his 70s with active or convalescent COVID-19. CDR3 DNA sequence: TGTGCCAGCAAACGCGAGGGATACTATGGCTACACCTTC. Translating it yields CASKREGYYGYTF.